This TCR beta chain was obtained from a study of shared clonotypes between healthy human individuals. Donors included only healthy HIV-negative adults lacking recent acute infections or vaccinations. CDR3 length: 15 amino acids. V lost 0 bases, J lost 4 bases, and 3 bases stayed unmatched. Germline-derived CDR1 and CDR2 are SGDLS and YYNGEE. In the authors' workflow: Filtering was not the same, since immunoSEQ gave junction-only sequences without quality scores. Only in-frame clones appear in the TCRdb table, and some are missing; sequencing was by immunoSEQ multiplex PCR. Clone size and the V and J calls come from that table; the DNA yielded D and trimming. Of a few hundred thousand clones listed, 60% to 80% are singletons.

Sequences were obtained from PBMCs. The chain carries TRBV9 and TRBJ2-2, with 7 bases fitting TRBD2. The receptor was isolated from a woman between 40 and 55 years old in good health. Some clones in this sample may be carry-over from other donors' samples. This chain's CDR3 is CASSVDLAATGELFF. The CDR3 nucleotides read TGTGCCAGCAGCGTAGACCTAGCGGCCACCGGGGAGCTGTTTTTT.